This T cell receptor (beta chain) appears in the sequencing data of a study of T cells after yellow fever vaccination. This CDR3 contains 19 residues. The junction had 10 bases not matched to a gene; V was cut back by 5 bases and J by 0 bases. Using its own MiXCR run on the 5' RACE reads, TCRdb lists one record per CDR3 protein. The sample records around 400,000 distinct CDR3 sequences, roughly 10% being singletons. The V and J genes are TRBV12-3 or TRBV12-4 and TRBJ2-1; 13 positions match TRBD2. Material: PBMCs, obtained on the day of the first yellow fever vaccination. This clonotype was obtained from a man aged 18-30 years who received the YFV17D yellow fever vaccine. CDR3 in amino acids: CASSPWTSGGTSSYNEQFF. The CDR3 nucleotides read TGTGCCAGCAGTCCCTGGACTAGCGGGGGAACTAGCTCCTACAATGAGCAGTTCTTC.